The clone carrying this T cell receptor (beta chain) was counted ten times or more. This entry is derived from a study of metastatic and nonmetastatic thyroid tumors. Study in general: Repertoires from blood and tumor or nodule tissue of malignant and benign thyroid patients were compared.

TCRdb redid the clone calls on the PCR reads using MiXCR. The sample consists of 25,000 to 30,000 clones, roughly 15% of them appearing once. This CDR3 has 15 amino acids. CDR1 is MGHRA and CDR2 is YSYEKL in the germline V gene. Trimming removed 4 bases from V and 2 bases from J, with 13 bases in between. None of the patients had undergone any treatment ahead of thyroid surgery. The sequence came from a female donor with papillary thyroid cancer or a benign thyroid nodule (not recorded which). Some clones in this sample may be carry-over from other donors' samples. The chain has TRBV4-1 and TRBJ2-3; the D gene is possibly TRBD2 (7 bases). The sequenced material came from blood. The CDR3 DNA sequence: TGCGCCAGCAGCCTTTACGGGGGGCCCACAGATACGCAGTATTTT. Translation: CASSLYGGPTDTQYF.